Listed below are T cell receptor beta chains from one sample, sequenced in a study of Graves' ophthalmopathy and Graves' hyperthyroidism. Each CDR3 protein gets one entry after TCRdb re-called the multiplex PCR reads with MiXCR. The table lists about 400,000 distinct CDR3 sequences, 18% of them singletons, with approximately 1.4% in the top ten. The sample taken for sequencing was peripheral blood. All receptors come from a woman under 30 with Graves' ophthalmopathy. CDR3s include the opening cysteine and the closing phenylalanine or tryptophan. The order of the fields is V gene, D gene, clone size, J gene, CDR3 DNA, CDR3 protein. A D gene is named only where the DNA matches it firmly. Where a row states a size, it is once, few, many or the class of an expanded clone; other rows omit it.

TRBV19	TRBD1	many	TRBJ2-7	TGTGCCAGTAGTCCTCCGAGGACAGGGGGCTACGAGCAGTACTTC	CASSPPRTGGYEQYF
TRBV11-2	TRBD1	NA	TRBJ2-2	TGTGCCAGCAGCCTCAGGGACAGTTCGAACACCGGGGAGCTGTTTTTT	CASSLRDSSNTGELFF
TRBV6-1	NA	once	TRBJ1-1	TGTGCCAGCAGTGAACCCCAGAGGCGAACTGAAGCTTTCTTT	CASSEPQRRTEAFF
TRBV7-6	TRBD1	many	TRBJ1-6	TGTGCCAGCAGCTTGGGGACAGGGGTGGAAAATTCACCCCTCCACTTT	CASSLGTGVENSPLHF
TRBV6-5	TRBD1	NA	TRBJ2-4	TGTGCCAGCAGTTACTCTGGACAGGGGGACATTCAGTACTTC	CASSYSGQGDIQYF
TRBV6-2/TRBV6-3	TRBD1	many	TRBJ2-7	TGTGCCAGTCGGCGGGACAGGGTGTTGGACGAGCAGTACTTC	CASRRDRVLDEQYF
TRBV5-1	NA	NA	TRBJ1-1	TGCGCCAGCAGCTTGGATCGCAGAGTAGAAGCTTTCTTT	CASSLDRRVEAFF
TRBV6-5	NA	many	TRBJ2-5	TGTGCCAGCAGTTACTCGGGGGACGGGGAGACCCAGTACTTC	CASSYSGDGETQYF
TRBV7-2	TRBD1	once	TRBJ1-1	TGTGCCAGCAGCCCGCAGGGACAGATTTATACTGAAGCTTTCTTT	CASSPQGQIYTEAFF
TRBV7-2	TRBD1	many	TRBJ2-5	TGTGCCAGCAGCTTGGGACAGGGGCGGGAAGAGACCCAGTACTTC	CASSLGQGREETQYF
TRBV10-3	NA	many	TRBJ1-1	TGTGCCATCAGGTTGGGGAGGAACACTGAAGCTTTCTTT	CAIRLGRNTEAFF
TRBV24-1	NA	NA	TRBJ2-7	TGTGCCACCAGTGGGGGGAACAGGGATCGGGAGCAGTACTTC	CATSGGNRDREQYF
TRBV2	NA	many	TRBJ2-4	TGTGCCAGCAGGAGAGACGGGACATACAGGGAGAATTTGTACTTC	CASRRDGTYRENLYF
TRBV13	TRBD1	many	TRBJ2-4	TGTGCCAGCAGCCATATAACCGGACAGGGGATAAACACTCAGTACTTC	CASSHITGQGINTQYF